This record concerns one TCR beta chain sequence. Its specific antigen is unknown. The cysteine opens and the phenylalanine closes a CDR3 of 13 amino acids. No nucleotide data were recorded. For CDR1 and CDR2, the germline V gene (reference sequence) lists DFQATT and SNEGSKA. For every CD8+ T cell subset, over 250,000 cells were flow-sorted straight into RLT lysis buffer, and each subset was sorted in triplicate. Peripheral blood mononuclear cells were isolated from buffy coats by standard density gradient centrifugation. Total RNA was extracted from sorted cells using an RNeasy Mini Kit. Sequenced using a NextSeq 550. The Human TCR Profiling Kit (MiLaboratory) was used to prepare UMI-labeled 5' RACE TRB cDNA libraries. cDNA synthesis used the entire amount of extracted RNA, and PCR amplification then used the entire amount of cDNA produced. Libraries were prepared in parallel with an identical number of PCR cycles. In the source study's methods: With a requirement of at least two reads per UMI, MIGEC and MiXCR extracted about 52,000 +/- 9,100 unique UMI-labeled TRB cDNA molecules per library. An average of approximately 40,000 +/- 10,000 functional in-frame TRB CDR3 nucleotide clonotypes without stop codons was found per library. Diversity metrics, including normalized Shannon-Wiener and Chao1, were computed in VDJtools after downsampling to 5000 UMI-labeled TRB molecules per sample. VDJtools computed clonotype-size-weighted physicochemical properties of the central five CDR3 residues: interaction energy, strength, volume and Kidera factor 4. Following reprocessing of the reads by TCRdb, the data hold one row per CDR3 protein sequence and no DNA is available. The V and J calls come from TCRdb's annotation, not from the publication. The data table for this sample lists about 40,000 distinct CDR3 sequences. Of the sample, 6% to 8.5% falls within the top ten clones.

This entry belongs to a study of CXCR3-negative and CXCR3-positive naive CD8 T cells (dated 2019 in TCRdb). For the study in its entirety: In total, approximately 150 million TRB reads were obtained, corresponding to roughly 1.5 +/- 0.3 million reads per library. Diversity and physicochemical repertoire analyses were performed on some eleven donors pooled from two independent experiments. Naive subsets from about 5 donors and memory cells from 3 donors were included in the TRBV-TRBJ cluster analysis.

Summary of the overall study and its limitations: Surface CD5, linked to self-reactivity in mice, was comparable between naive subsets; TCR interaction strength was therefore also inferred from TRB CDR3 physicochemical properties. Because CXCR3 expression was partially decreased after cryopreservation, freshly isolated PBMCs were used for most assays. Within the same donor, TRBV-TRBJ usage looked similar between naive CXCR3-negative and CXCR3-positive cells, but memory cells had distinct patterns. Comparably high repertoire diversity was found in both naive subsets, whereas much lower repertoire diversity was found in memory CD8+ T cells.

This TCR derives from a human donor in good health. Some clones in this sample may be carry-over from other donors' samples. The chain joins TRBV20-1 to TRBJ2-7; TCRdb picks TRBD1, but there is no DNA to check that call. The source material was memory CD8+ T cells from blood. This sample's cell subset or site label indicates: conventional CD8+ memory T cells (TMEM), sorted as controls. For the CDR3, the sequence is CSARTGLGYEQYF.